Following are 3 T cell receptor beta chains from one sample sequenced in a study of blood T cell repertoires in COVID-19. Clones were sequenced by immunoSEQ multiplex PCR, and TCRdb holds only the in-frame ones, with some missing. The data hold about 300,000 clones, with over 85% observed a single time. Source material: peripheral blood. The source of these receptors is a woman aged 30 to 39 with COVID-19, enrolled during active disease.

This sequence joins TRBV7-2 and TRBJ1-1; perhaps TRBD1 as D (5 bases). The CDR3 has 14 residues. The V end lost 5 bases, the J end lost 1 base, and 11 bases lay between the germline ends. Germline loops: CDR1 SGHTA, CDR2 FQGNSA. The CDR3 DNA follows: TGTGCCAGCAGCCCAGTGGGGGGGAACACTGAAGCTTTCTTT. This encodes CASSPVGGNTEAFF. Supplemented by reference TRBV7-2 and TRBJ1-1, the full variable domain reads GAGVSQSPSNKVTEKGKDVELRCDPISGHTALYWYRQSLGQGLEFLIYFQGNSAPDKSGLPSDRFSAERTGGSVSTLTIQRTQQEDSAVYLCASSPVGGNTEAFFGQGTRLTVV.

V usage is TRBV29-1 and J usage is TRBJ1-1; 9 bases are shared with TRBD1. From germline, CDR1 is SQVTM and CDR2 ANQGSEA. The CDR3 extends over 14 amino acids. Germline trimming cut 1 base from V and 5 bases from J; bases unmatched to any gene: 5. DNA for the CDR3: TGCAGCGTTGAAGGGGGACAGGGCGGAACTGAAGCTTTCTTT. This encodes CSVEGGQGGTEAFF.

J is TRBJ1-3 and V is TRBV4-1; 7 nucleotides agree with TRBD1. Looked up from germline, CDR1 is MGHRA and CDR2 is YSYEKL. The junction had 4 bases not matched to a gene; V was cut back by 2 bases and J by 0 bases. The CDR3 length is 16 residues. The chain's CDR3 is CASSQSTGDSGNTIYF. CDR3 in DNA: TGCGCCAGCAGCCAATCTACAGGGGACTCTGGAAACACCATATATTTT.